These T cell receptor beta chains were read from a single sample in a study of human T cells and chemical hapten exposure. TCRdb processed the RACE reads anew with MiXCR; each CDR3 protein has one entry. The sample carries roughly 80,000 distinct CDR3 sequences, over 8.5% recorded once. The sample in question was whole blood, obtained in connection with sensitization to the hapten diphenylcyclopropenone (DPC). Receptors were obtained from a woman aged 50 to 60 with alopecia areata. Some clones in this sample may be carry-over from other donors' samples. Both conserved end residues are part of each CDR3. The D gene is left open where the match is weak. Not every row has a clone size; where given, it reads once, few, many or a size class.

j_call v_call d_call clone_size cdr3_aa cdr3_nt
TRBJ2-2 TRBV12-3/TRBV12-4 - many CASSLARKDTGELFF TGTGCCAGCAGTTTGGCGCGAAAGGACACCGGGGAGCTGTTTTTT
TRBJ1-4 TRBV18 TRBD1 few CASSKPGGDEKLFF TGTGCCAGCTCAAAACCAGGGGGCGATGAAAAACTGTTTTTT
TRBJ1-5 TRBV20-1 - many CSARLAGAGSNQPQHF TGCAGTGCTAGATTAGCCGGTGCGGGCTCAAATCAGCCCCAGCATTTT
TRBJ2-1 TRBV9 TRBD2 many CASSPKAGGSSYNEQFF TGTGCCAGCAGCCCAAAAGCGGGGGGTAGCTCCTACAATGAGCAGTTCTTC
TRBJ1-2 TRBV4-3 TRBD1 - CASSQERRTGSLLFGYTF TGCGCCAGCAGCCAAGAGAGGAGGACAGGGAGCCTCCTTTTCGGCTACACCTTC
TRBJ1-5 TRBV5-5 - - CASSLSGPNQPQHF TGTGCCAGCAGCTTATCGGGACCTAATCAGCCCCAGCATTTT
TRBJ2-3 TRBV5-6 - many CASSLVGRDTDTQYF TGTGCCAGCAGCTTGGTAGGTAGGGACACAGATACGCAGTATTTT
TRBJ2-2 TRBV5-5 - - CASSAEQRRVPGELFF TGTGCCAGCAGCGCAGAACAGCGAAGGGTTCCCGGGGAGCTGTTTTTT
TRBJ2-1 TRBV7-3 - many CASSLTPDNEQFF TGTGCCAGCAGCTTAACACCAGACAATGAGCAGTTCTTC
TRBJ2-1 TRBV20-1 - - CSARSFPARPGNEQFF TGCAGTGCTAGAAGTTTTCCGGCCCGACCCGGGAATGAGCAGTTCTTC
TRBJ1-2 TRBV5-1 - many CASSLDAKEGYTF TGCGCCAGCAGCTTGGATGCCAAGGAAGGCTACACCTTC
TRBJ2-7 TRBV12-3/TRBV12-4 - - CASSLARSGYEQYF TGTGCCAGCAGTTTAGCCAGAAGTGGCTACGAGCAGTACTTC
TRBJ2-3 TRBV7-2 - - CASSFAGPTDTQYF TGTGCCAGCAGCTTTGCGGGGCCCACAGATACGCAGTATTTT
TRBJ1-2 TRBV7-2 - - CASSLAFYGYTF TGTGCCAGCAGCTTGGCATTCTATGGCTACACCTTC
TRBJ2-3 TRBV20-1 - few CSALPGTDTQYF TGCAGTGCCTTACCGGGAACAGATACGCAGTATTTT
TRBJ2-2 TRBV19 - many CASSPGTSNTGELFF TGTGCCAGTAGTCCCGGGACGAGCAACACCGGGGAGCTGTTTTTT
TRBJ2-7 TRBV7-6 TRBD1 - CASSLGGTGEQYF TGTGCCAGCAGCTTAGGAGGGACAGGCGAGCAGTACTTC
TRBJ2-2 TRBV18 TRBD2 few CASSLQLAGDGGGELFF TGTGCCAGCTCCCTCCAACTAGCGGGAGATGGAGGCGGGGAGCTGTTTTTT
TRBJ1-3 TRBV6-5 - many CASSYSGVGNTIYF TGTGCCAGCAGTTACTCCGGGGTTGGAAACACCATATATTTT
TRBJ1-4 TRBV7-9 TRBD1 - CASSLDRSLNEKLFF TGTGCCAGCAGCCTGGACAGGAGCTTAAATGAAAAACTGTTTTTT
TRBJ2-1 TRBV28 - - CASSLQGWSEQFF TGTGCCAGCAGTTTACAAGGATGGAGTGAGCAGTTCTTC
TRBJ2-7 TRBV12-3/TRBV12-4 TRBD1 few CASSRSGGAYEQYF TGTGCCAGCAGTAGGTCAGGGGGCGCGTACGAGCAGTACTTC
TRBJ2-1 TRBV5-1 TRBD2 once CASSMGLAADEQFF TGCGCCAGCAGCATGGGACTAGCGGCCGATGAGCAGTTCTTC
TRBJ1-3 TRBV29-1 TRBD1 many CSVEGPGQGARNTIYF TGCAGCGTTGAAGGTCCTGGACAGGGGGCGCGGAACACCATATATTTT
TRBJ2-7 TRBV29-1 TRBD2 - CSVVRPGGSFYEQYF TGCAGCGTGGTACGCCCGGGCGGGAGTTTCTACGAGCAGTACTTC
TRBJ2-3 TRBV7-9 - many CASSLAGGKDTQYF TGTGCCAGCAGCTTAGCAGGTGGCAAAGATACGCAGTATTTT
TRBJ1-2 TRBV9 TRBD1 - CASSNTQVRGRNYGYTF TGTGCCAGCAGCAACACCCAAGTCAGGGGGCGCAACTATGGCTACACCTTC
TRBJ1-6 TRBV12-3/TRBV12-4 TRBD1 many CASSHPDRVFNSPLHF TGTGCCAGCAGCCATCCAGACAGGGTGTTTAATTCACCCCTCCACTTT
TRBJ1-1 TRBV29-1 - many CSVERGVNTEAFF TGCAGCGTTGAGCGAGGGGTGAACACTGAAGCTTTCTTT
TRBJ2-4 TRBV2 - many CASIPTQGVYIQYF TGTGCCAGCATTCCCACTCAAGGGGTCTACATTCAGTACTTC
TRBJ2-3 TRBV2 - - CASSEPGNTDTQYF TGTGCCAGCAGTGAACCCGGGAACACAGATACGCAGTATTTT